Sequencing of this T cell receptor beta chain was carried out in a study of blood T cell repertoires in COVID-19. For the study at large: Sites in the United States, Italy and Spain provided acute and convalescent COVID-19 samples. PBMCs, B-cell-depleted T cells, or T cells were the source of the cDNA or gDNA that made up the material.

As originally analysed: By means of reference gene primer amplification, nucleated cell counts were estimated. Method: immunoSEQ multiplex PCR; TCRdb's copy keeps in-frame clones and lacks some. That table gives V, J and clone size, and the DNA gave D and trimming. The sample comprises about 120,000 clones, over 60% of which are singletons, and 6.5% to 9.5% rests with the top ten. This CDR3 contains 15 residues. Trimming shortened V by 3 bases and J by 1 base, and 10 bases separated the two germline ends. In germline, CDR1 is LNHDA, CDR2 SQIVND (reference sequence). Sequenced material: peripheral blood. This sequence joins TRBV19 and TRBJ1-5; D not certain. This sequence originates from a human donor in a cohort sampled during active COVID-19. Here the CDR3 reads CASSIQQLSNQPQHF. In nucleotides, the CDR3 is TGTGCCAGTAGTATCCAACAGTTAAGCAATCAGCCCCAGCATTTT. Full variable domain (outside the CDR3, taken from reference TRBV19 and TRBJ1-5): DGGITQSPKYLFRKEGQNVTLSCEQNLNHDAMYWYRQDPGQGLRLIYYSQIVNDFQKGDIAEGYSVSREKKESFPLTVTSAQKNPTAFYLCASSIQQLSNQPQHFGDGTRLSIL.